Here is one T cell receptor (beta chain) with its context. Its antigen remains unknown. Libraries were prepared by immunoSEQ multiplex PCR; TCRdb keeps only in-frame clonotypes and omits some of them. The profile shows more than 150,000 clones, nearly 95% of them singletons. The entry originates in a study of T cell responses to AZD1222 COVID-19 vaccine. General study points: Clonal diversity was possibly underestimated; the donors were predominantly white British and more often female. Only 6 or 7 individuals given AZD1222 were seropositive at baseline. As reported, nearly half of all spike-specific TCRs target variant regions that are unmutated.

CDR3 size: 16 residues. Germline V CDR1 and CDR2: SNHLY, FYNNEI. V shed 6 bases and J shed 4 bases, with 16 bases lying between them. The receptor was derived from an adult who received the AZD1222 COVID-19 vaccine. V usage is TRBV2 and J usage is TRBJ1-6; D gene uncertain. The input for sequencing was peripheral blood, taken 28 days after the second AZD1222 dose. CDR3 in DNA: TGTGCCAGCAGCCTCCAGAAATCACTATATAATTCACCCCTCCACTTT. Amino acid sequence: CASSLQKSLYNSPLHF.